Below are 23 T cell receptor beta chains sequenced from a single sample in a study of CD8+CD57+ T cells in acquired aplastic anemia. TCR beta VDJ and CDR3 were profiled, and genomic DNA was the template. MiXCR, applied by TCRdb to the reads, yields one record per CDR3 protein. The data contain some 180,000 distinct CDR3 sequences, around half of them singletons. The material sequenced was sorted CD4+, CD8+, or CD8+CD57+ T cells (not recorded which) from PBMCs. Receptors were obtained from a human donor in good health.

This clonotype has a count of ten or more. J is TRBJ2-5 and V is TRBV24-1, with 14 bases lining up with TRBD2. V lost 6 bases and J lost 4; bases outside the gene matches: 9. CDR3 size: 17 residues. The V gene's germline CDR1 is KGHDR and CDR2 SFDVKD. The CDR3, as DNA: TGTGCCACCAGTACCGGGACTAGCGGGAGTGGCCGAGAGACCCAGTACTTC. Encoded protein: CATSTGTSGSGRETQYF.

This rearrangement joins TRBV4-1 to TRBJ2-1; TRBD2 aligns across 15 bases. This CDR3 has 19 residues. Trimming took 0 bases from V and 0 from J; bases not matched to a gene: 3. CDR1 is MGHRA, CDR2 YSYEKL, per germline. As DNA, the CDR3 is TGCGCCAGCAGCCAAGATCGGACTAGCGGGAGGGGCTCCTACAATGAGCAGTTCTTC. It translates to CASSQDRTSGRGSYNEQFF.

The CDR3 loop is CSVDEGQGARGGYTF. Written as DNA, the CDR3 is TGCAGCGTCGACGAAGGACAGGGGGCGCGAGGTGGCTACACCTTC. The rearrangement links TRBV29-1 to TRBJ1-2; 11 nucleotides align to TRBD1. The CDR3 totals 15 residues. V lost 6 bases to trimming and J lost 7 bases; unmatched junction nucleotides: 13. The germline gives CDR1 SQVTM, CDR2 ANQGSEA.

This clonotype has only one observation. The rearrangement joins TRBV7-2 to TRBJ2-7; possibly TRBD1 for D (6 bases). The V gene's germline CDR1 is SGHTA and CDR2 FQGNSA. V lost 1 base and J 12 bases, leaving 10 bases between the germline ends. CDR3 size: 11 residues. The DNA for the CDR3 is TGTGCCAGCAGCTTAGGGGACAAAACGTACTTC. It translates to CASSLGDKTYF. Filled out from reference TRBV7-2 and TRBJ2-7, the complete variable domain reads GAGVSQSPSNKVTEKGKDVELRCDPISGHTALYWYRQSLGQGLEFLIYFQGNSAPDKSGLPSDRFSAERTGGSVSTLTIQRTQQEDSAVYLCASSLGDKTYFGPGTRLTVT.

This clonotype turned up a few times. The chain links TRBV27 to TRBJ1-4; a possible D gene is TRBD1 (5 bases). Germline V gene lookup returns CDR1 MNHEY and CDR2 SMNVEV (reference sequence). Trimming left V 6 bases short and J 8 bases short, with 16 bases between. The CDR3 consists of 14 residues. CDR3: CASRPSRKGEKLFF. The CDR3, as DNA: TGTGCCAGCAGACCCTCGAGGAAGGGGGAAAAACTGTTTTTT.

This clonotype was observed many times. The chain has TRBV10-2 and TRBJ1-1, with D maybe TRBD1 (6 bases). Germline V lookup: CDR1 WSHSY, CDR2 SAAADI. This CDR3 contains 15 residues. Trimming removed 0 bases from V and 5 bases from J, with 13 bases in between. The chain's CDR3 is CASSESIRGSTEAFF. CDR3 DNA: TGCGCCAGCAGTGAGTCGATCAGGGGTTCGACTGAAGCTTTCTTT.

This rearrangement joins TRBV2 to TRBJ1-5, with TRBD1 matching over 7 bases. J was trimmed by 7 bases and V by 5 bases; bases with no gene match: 11. The CDR3 spans 15 residues. Germline assignment: CDR1 SNHLY and CDR2 FYNNEI. The CDR3 region is CASSPIQGPGQPQHF. CDR3 in DNA: TGTGCCAGCAGTCCCATACAGGGGCCCGGGCAGCCCCAGCATTTT.

This clonotype came up many times. The V call is TRBV15, the J call TRBJ2-3, with 7 bases identical to TRBD2. Per germline, CDR1 LNHNV and CDR2 YYDKDF (reference sequence). CDR3 size: 16 residues. Trimming removed 0 bases from V and 0 bases from J; junction bases left unmatched: 3. The CDR3 DNA reads TGTGCCACCAGCAGAGATCTAGCGGTTAGCACAGATACGCAGTATTTT. Translated: CATSRDLAVSTDTQYF.

The chain links TRBV19 to TRBJ1-5; D remains ambiguous. The CDR3 length is 15 residues. Trimming left V 1 base short and J 1 base short, with 8 bases between. Germline V gene lookup returns CDR1 LNHDA and CDR2 SQIVND (reference sequence). CDR3 region: CASSIGWGSNQPQHF. CDR3 in DNA: TGTGCCAGTAGTATAGGCTGGGGAAGCAATCAGCCCCAGCATTTT.

This clonotype was seen once. The chain carries TRBV19 and TRBJ1-5, with D perhaps matching TRBD1 (6 bases). Trimming stripped 6 bases from V and 4 bases from J, with 13 bases between. The CDR3 is 14 amino acids. The V gene's germline CDR1 is LNHDA and CDR2 SQIVND (reference sequence). CDR3 protein: CASRDRFLNQPQHF. CDR3 in DNA: TGTGCCAGTAGAGACAGGTTTTTAAATCAGCCCCAGCATTTT.

This clonotype has at least ten counts. The chain recombines TRBV19 with TRBJ2-1; D unclear. Trimming pared 2 bases from V and 12 bases from J, leaving 17 bases between. The CDR3 runs to 14 residues. Germline V gene data show CDR1 as LNHDA and CDR2 as SQIVND (reference sequence). CDR3 in amino acids: CASSISPQYIGQFF. For the CDR3, the DNA is TGTGCCAGTAGTATAAGCCCGCAATACATCGGGCAGTTCTTC.

The rearrangement uses TRBV20-1 and TRBJ2-7, with a weak D call TRBD1 (6 bases). Germline CDR1 and CDR2: DFQATT and SNEGSKA (reference sequence). V lost 5 bases and J lost 6, with 14 bases in between. The length of the CDR3 is 12 residues. The CDR3 protein is CSAVQGLGEQYF. The CDR3 DNA sequence: TGCAGTGCTGTACAGGGTCTGGGCGAGCAGTACTTC.

A word on this clonotype: A clone one base away is much larger, so this may be a read error. J is TRBJ1-1 and V is TRBV4-1, with 9 nucleotides matching TRBD1. From germline, CDR1 is MGHRA and CDR2 YSYEKL. The CDR3 covers 16 residues. DNA for the CDR3: TGCGCCAGCAGCAAGGGACAGGGCCCCCTCAACACTGAAGCTCTCTTT. It specifies CASSKGQGPLNTEALF.

On this clonotype: A single base separates this from a much larger clone, so it may be a read error. The rearrangement links TRBV5-1 to TRBJ1-1; no reliable D call. The germline V and J ends were trimmed by 3 bases and 2 bases, with 8 bases remaining between them. The CDR3 spans 13 residues. Germline-derived CDR1 and CDR2 are SGHRS and YFSETQ. The CDR3 spells CASSSADNTEAFF. For the CDR3, the DNA is TGCGCCAGCAGCTCGGCAGACAACACTGAAGCTTTCTTT.

The chain combines TRBV2 with TRBJ1-2; the D is unclear. Germline lookup yields CDR1 SNHLY and CDR2 FYNNEI. The V gene lost 0 bases and the J gene lost 4 bases, with 6 bases spanning the gap. The CDR3 has 13 amino acids. The CDR3 nucleotides read TGTGCCAGCAGTGAAGCCGGGGTCTATGGCTACACCTTC. Encoded protein: CASSEAGVYGYTF.

A note on this clonotype: At one boundary the junction diverges from the germline segment, which might be a read error. The rearrangement links TRBV5-6 to TRBJ1-4; D is ambiguous. There are 12 residues in the CDR3. Looked up from germline, CDR1 is SGHDT and CDR2 is YYEEEE. CDR3 DNA: TGTGCCAGCAGCTTCTTTGATGAAAAACCGTTTTTT. It is translated as CASSFFDEKPFF.

In nucleotides, the CDR3 is TGTGCCACCAGCAGAGATCTAAGGGAAAATCAGCCCCAGCATTTT. Encoded protein: CATSRDLRENQPQHF. The V and J genes are TRBV15 and TRBJ1-5, with unresolved D. V dropped 0 bases and J dropped 4 bases, with 10 bases sitting between them. The CDR3 consists of 15 residues. Looked up from germline, CDR1 is LNHNV and CDR2 is YYDKDF (reference sequence).

The chain recombines TRBV30 with TRBJ2-3; D remains unclear. Per the germline V gene, CDR1 is GTSNPN and CDR2 is SVGIG (reference sequence). The CDR3 runs to 11 residues. Trimming took off 5 bases at V and 4 bases at J, with 7 bases between the two ends. CDR3: CAWAASDTQYF. The CDR3 bases are TGTGCCTGGGCAGCGTCAGATACGCAGTATTTT.

This clonotype was found many times. The chain has TRBV12-3 or TRBV12-4 and TRBJ1-2; D is unresolved. The CDR3 has 13 residues. V lost 6 bases and J 6 bases, leaving 14 bases between the germline ends. The CDR3 DNA follows: TGTGCCAGCAGCAAAAAGGCGGGCCATGGCTACACCTTC. Its translation: CASSKKAGHGYTF.

The genes are TRBV24-1 and TRBJ1-5; 8 nucleotides align to TRBD1. Germline trimming cut 3 bases from V and 1 base from J; bases unmatched to any gene: 4. CDR3 length: 16 amino acids. Germline assignment: CDR1 KGHDR and CDR2 SFDVKD. CDR3 nucleotides: TGTGCCACCAGTGATGGCAGGGGGCGAAGCAATCAGCCCCAGCATTTT. Translation: CATSDGRGRSNQPQHF.

This clonotype was recorded only once. This may be a read error: a much more frequent sequence differs by one nucleotide. The V call is TRBV5-1, the J call TRBJ2-2; D perhaps matches TRBD2 (5 bases). The CDR3 length is 14 residues. The V and J ends lost 3 bases and 2 bases respectively, with 8 bases between them. The germline V gene has CDR1 SGHRS and CDR2 YFSETQ. For the CDR3, the DNA is TGCGCCAGCAGCTACGGGGAAAACACCGGGGAGCTGTTTTTT. Translated: CASSYGENTGELFF.

The chain has TRBV2 and TRBJ1-5; D unclear. The germline V and J ends were trimmed by 2 bases and 2 bases, with 7 bases remaining between them. Looked up from germline, CDR1 is SNHLY and CDR2 is FYNNEI. The length of the CDR3 is 14 residues. The CDR3 reads CASSERTGNQPQHF. The CDR3 nucleotides are TGTGCCAGCAGTGAACGTACAGGCAATCAGCCCCAGCATTTT. Filled out from reference TRBV2 and TRBJ1-5, the complete variable domain reads EPEVTQTPSHQVTQMGQEVILRCVPISNHLYFYWYRQILGQKVEFLVSFYNNEISEKSEIFDDQFSVERPDGSNFTLKIRSTKLEDSAMYFCASSERTGNQPQHFGDGTRLSIL.

In this sample, this clonotype turned up a few times. V is TRBV14 and J is TRBJ2-5; D is unresolved. This CDR3 has 11 residues. Germline CDR1 and CDR2: SGHDN and FVKESK. V dropped 3 bases and J dropped 5 bases, with 4 bases sitting between them. The CDR3 region has the DNA TGTGCCAGCAGCCACTATGAGACCCAGTACTTC. It specifies CASSHYETQYF.